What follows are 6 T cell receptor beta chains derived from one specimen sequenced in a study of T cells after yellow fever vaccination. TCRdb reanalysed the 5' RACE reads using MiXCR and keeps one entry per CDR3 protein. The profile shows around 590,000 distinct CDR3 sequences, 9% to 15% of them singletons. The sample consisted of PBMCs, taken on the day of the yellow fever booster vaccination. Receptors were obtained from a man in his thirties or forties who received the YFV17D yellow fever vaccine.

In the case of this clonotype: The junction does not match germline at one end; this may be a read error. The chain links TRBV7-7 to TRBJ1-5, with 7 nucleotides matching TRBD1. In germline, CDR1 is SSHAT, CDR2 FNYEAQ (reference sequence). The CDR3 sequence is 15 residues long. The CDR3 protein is CASSLEQGRPQPQHF. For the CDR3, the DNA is TGTGCTAGCAGCTTAGAACAGGGGCGACCACAGCCCCAGCATTTT.

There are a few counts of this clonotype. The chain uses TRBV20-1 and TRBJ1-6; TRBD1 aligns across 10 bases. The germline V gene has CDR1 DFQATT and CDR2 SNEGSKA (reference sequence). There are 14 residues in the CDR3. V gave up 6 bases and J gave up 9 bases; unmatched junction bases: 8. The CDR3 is CSAERDRGVSPLHF. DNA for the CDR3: TGCAGTGCCGAGAGGGACAGGGGAGTTTCACCCCTCCACTTT.

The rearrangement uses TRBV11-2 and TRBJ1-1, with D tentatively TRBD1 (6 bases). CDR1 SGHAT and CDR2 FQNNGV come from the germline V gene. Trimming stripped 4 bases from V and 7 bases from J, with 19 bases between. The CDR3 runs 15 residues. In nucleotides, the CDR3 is TGTGCCAGCAGCTGGTTACAGGGAACAACTAGTGAAGCTTTCTTT. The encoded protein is CASSWLQGTTSEAFF. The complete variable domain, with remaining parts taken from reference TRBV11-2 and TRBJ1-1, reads EAGVAQSPRYKIIEKRQSVAFWCNPISGHATLYWYQQILGQGPKLLIQFQNNGVVDDSQLPKDRFSAERLKGVDSTLKIQPAKLEDSAVYLCASSWLQGTTSEAFFGQGTRLTVV.

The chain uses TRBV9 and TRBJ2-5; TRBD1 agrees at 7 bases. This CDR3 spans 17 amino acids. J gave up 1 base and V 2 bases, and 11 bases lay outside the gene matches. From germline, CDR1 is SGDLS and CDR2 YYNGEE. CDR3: CASSVGSRDRFQETQYF. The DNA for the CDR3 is TGTGCCAGCAGCGTGGGCAGCCGGGACAGATTCCAAGAGACCCAGTACTTC.

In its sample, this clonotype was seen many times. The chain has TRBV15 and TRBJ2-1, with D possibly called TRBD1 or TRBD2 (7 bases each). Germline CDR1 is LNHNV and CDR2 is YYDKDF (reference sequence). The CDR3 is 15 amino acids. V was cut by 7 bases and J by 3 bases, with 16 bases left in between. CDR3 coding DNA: TGTGCCACCACCACGGGGGGACAGTACTACAATGAGCAGTTCTTC. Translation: CATTTGGQYYNEQFF.

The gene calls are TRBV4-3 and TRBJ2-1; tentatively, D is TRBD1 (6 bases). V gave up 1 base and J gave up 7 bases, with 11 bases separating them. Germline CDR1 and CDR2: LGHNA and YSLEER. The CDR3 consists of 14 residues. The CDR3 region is CASSQGHRANEQFF. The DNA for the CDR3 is TGCGCCAGCAGCCAAGGGCACAGGGCTAATGAGCAGTTCTTC.